This is a list of T cell receptor beta chains from one sample in a study of Graves' ophthalmopathy and Graves' hyperthyroidism. TCRdb ran MiXCR on the multiplex PCR reads and lists one entry per CDR3 protein. This table has over a million distinct CDR3 sequences, about two fifths appearing once. The sample taken for sequencing was peripheral blood or thyroid tissue (not recorded which). These receptors all come from an adult man with Graves' hyperthyroidism. CDR3s include the opening cysteine and the closing phenylalanine or tryptophan. Clone size is given for some rows only: seen once, a few or many times, or a class if the clone is expanded.

CATRSPGRVSYEQYF | TRBJ2-7 | few | TRBV19
CASSERQGVLPQHF | TRBJ1-5 | - | TRBV10-2
CATSRDHSDSGNTIYF | TRBJ1-3 | many | TRBV15
CASSGALGEKLFF | TRBJ1-4 | - | TRBV25-1
CASSFNPQGFYGYTF | TRBJ1-2 | - | TRBV7-9
CASSVWLAGSQETQYF | TRBJ2-5 | - | TRBV7-9
CASRRKWTGELFF | TRBJ2-2 | many | TRBV14
CASSQFQGDGGYTF | TRBJ1-2 | few | TRBV4-3
CATSDRYRKETQYF | TRBJ2-5 | - | TRBV24-1
CASSFRISNQPQHF | TRBJ1-5 | - | TRBV28
CSARRWVWWDFEQYF | TRBJ2-7 | many | TRBV20-1
CASSFQMTGGRPNEKLFF | TRBJ1-4 | few | TRBV5-6
CSAVQEGGHQETQYF | TRBJ2-5 | many | TRBV20-1
CAIRAGGSSYEQYF | TRBJ2-7 | many | TRBV10-3
CASSESSGIGIQETQYF | TRBJ2-5 | - | TRBV25-1
CASSPRRLRTGSFLAGNTIYF | TRBJ1-3 | - | TRBV7-6
CASSPLLPQPQHF | TRBJ1-5 | - | TRBV12-3/TRBV12-4
CSVARRPMNTEAFF | TRBJ1-1 | many | TRBV29-1
CAISEGTGGWETQYF | TRBJ2-5 | - | TRBV10-3
CASSLAGTGHYGQYF | TRBJ2-7 | - | TRBV7-9
CARRAPNTGELFF | TRBJ2-2 | - | TRBV7-9
CAISDVQAGQGNEKLFF | TRBJ1-4 | - | TRBV10-3
CASRRGQGQQQETQYF | TRBJ2-5 | few | TRBV6-6
CASSQEEANSPLHF | TRBJ1-6 | few | TRBV4-1
CASSERDTTYEQYF | TRBJ2-7 | few | TRBV2
CASSLVGQNNSPLHF | TRBJ1-6 | many | TRBV7-2
CAWRRAISGANVLTF | TRBJ2-6 | few | TRBV30